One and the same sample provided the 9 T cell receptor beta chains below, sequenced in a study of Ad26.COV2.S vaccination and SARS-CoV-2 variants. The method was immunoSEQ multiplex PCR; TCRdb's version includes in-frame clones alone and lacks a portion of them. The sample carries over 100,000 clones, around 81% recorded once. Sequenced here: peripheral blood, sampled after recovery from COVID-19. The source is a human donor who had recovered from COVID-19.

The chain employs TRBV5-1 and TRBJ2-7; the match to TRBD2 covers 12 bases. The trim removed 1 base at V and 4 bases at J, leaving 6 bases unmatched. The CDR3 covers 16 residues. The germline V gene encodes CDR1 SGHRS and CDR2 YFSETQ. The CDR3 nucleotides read TGCGCCAGCAGCTTGTACAGGACTAGCGGGGAATACGAGCAGTACTTC. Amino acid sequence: CASSLYRTSGEYEQYF. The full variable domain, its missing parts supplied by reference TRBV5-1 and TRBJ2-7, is KAGVTQTPRYLIKTRGQQVTLSCSPISGHRSVSWYQQTPGQGLQFLFEYFSETQRNKGNFPGRFSGRQFSNSRSEMNVSTLELGDSALYLCASSLYRTSGEYEQYFGPGTRLTVT.

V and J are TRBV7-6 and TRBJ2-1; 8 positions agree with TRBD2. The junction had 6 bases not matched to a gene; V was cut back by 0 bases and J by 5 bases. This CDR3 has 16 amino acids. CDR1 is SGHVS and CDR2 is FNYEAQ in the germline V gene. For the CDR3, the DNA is TGTGCCAGCAGCTTAGCGTTTGCTAGCGGGCACAATGAGCAGTTCTTC. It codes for CASSLAFASGHNEQFF. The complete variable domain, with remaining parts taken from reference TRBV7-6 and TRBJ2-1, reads GAGVSQSPRYKVTKRGQDVALRCDPISGHVSLYWYRQALGQGPEFLTYFNYEAQQDKSGLPNDRFSAERPEGSISTLTIQRTEQRDSAMYRCASSLAFASGHNEQFFGPGTRLTVL.

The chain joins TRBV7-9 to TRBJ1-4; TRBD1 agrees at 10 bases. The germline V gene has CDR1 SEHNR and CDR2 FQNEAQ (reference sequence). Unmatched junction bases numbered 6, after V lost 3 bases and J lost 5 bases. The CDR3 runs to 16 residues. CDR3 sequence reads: CASSFWTGGANEKLFF. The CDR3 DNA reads TGTGCCAGCAGCTTTTGGACAGGGGGGGCCAATGAAAAACTGTTTTTT.

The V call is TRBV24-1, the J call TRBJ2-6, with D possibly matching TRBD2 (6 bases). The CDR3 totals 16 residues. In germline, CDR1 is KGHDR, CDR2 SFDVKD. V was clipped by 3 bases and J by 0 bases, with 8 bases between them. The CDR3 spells CATSDHGGSGANVLTF. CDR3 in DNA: TGTGCCACCAGTGATCACGGGGGCTCTGGGGCCAACGTCCTGACTTTC.

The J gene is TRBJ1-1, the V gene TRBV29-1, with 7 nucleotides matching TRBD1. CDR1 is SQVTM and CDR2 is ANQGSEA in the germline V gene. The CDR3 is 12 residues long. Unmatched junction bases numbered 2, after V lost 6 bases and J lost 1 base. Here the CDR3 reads CSVGTANTEAFF. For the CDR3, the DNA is TGCAGCGTGGGGACAGCGAACACTGAAGCTTTCTTT. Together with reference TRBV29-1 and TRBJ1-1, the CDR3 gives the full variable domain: SAVISQKPSRDICQRGTSLTIQCQVDSQVTMMFWYRQQPGQSLTLIATANQGSEATYESGFVIDKFPISRPNLTFSTLTVSNMSPEDSSIYLCSVGTANTEAFFGQGTRLTVV.

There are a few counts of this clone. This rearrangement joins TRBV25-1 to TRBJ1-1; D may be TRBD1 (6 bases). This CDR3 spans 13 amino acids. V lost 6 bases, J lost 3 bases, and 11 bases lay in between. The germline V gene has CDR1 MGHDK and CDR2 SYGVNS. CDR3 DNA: TGTGCCAGCAGCGCCGGGACATACACTGAAGCTTTCTTT. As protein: CASSAGTYTEAFF.

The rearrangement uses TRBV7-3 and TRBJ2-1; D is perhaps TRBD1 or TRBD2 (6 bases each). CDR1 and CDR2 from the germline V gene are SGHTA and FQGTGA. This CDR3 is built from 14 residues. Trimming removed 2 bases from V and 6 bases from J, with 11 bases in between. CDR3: CASSLGGPGNEQFF. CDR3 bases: TGTGCCAGCAGCTTAGGGGGGCCGGGCAATGAGCAGTTCTTC.

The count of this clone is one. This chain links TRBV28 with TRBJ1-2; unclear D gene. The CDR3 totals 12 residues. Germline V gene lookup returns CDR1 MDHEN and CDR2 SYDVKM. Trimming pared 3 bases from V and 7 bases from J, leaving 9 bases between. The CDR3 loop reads CASSLEVGGYTF. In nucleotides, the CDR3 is TGTGCCAGCAGTTTGGAAGTTGGTGGCTACACCTTC.

The DNA for the CDR3 is TGTGCCAGCAGTTACGGTGGGGGGGCGAGCGCTGAAGCTTTCTTT. This gives the protein CASSYGGGASAEAFF. The chain is built from TRBV6-5 and TRBJ1-1, with TRBD1 as a possible D gene (6 bases). V gave up 2 bases and J gave up 6 bases, with 16 bases separating them. From germline, CDR1 is MNHEY and CDR2 SVGAGI. The length of the CDR3 is 15 residues.